These 5 T cell receptor beta chains originate from one sample sequenced in a study of neurological immune-mediated disorders. Using its own MiXCR run on the 5' RACE reads, TCRdb lists one record per CDR3 protein. The table shows under 50,000 distinct CDR3 sequences, with under 30% occurring only once. The sample was PBMCs. The receptor source for this set is a woman aged 70-85 years in good health.

This clonotype was detected ten times or more. The chain has TRBV28 and TRBJ2-7, with D tentatively TRBD1 or TRBD2 (5 bases each). Germline CDR1 and CDR2: MDHEN and SYDVKM. The CDR3 extends over 16 amino acids. Trimming removed 6 bases from V and 2 bases from J, with 20 bases in between. CDR3 in DNA: TGTGCCAGCAGCTCCCTTGGGGGAGTCCCTACCTACGAGCAGTACTTC. It yields the protein CASSSLGGVPTYEQYF. The full variable domain, in which reference TRBV28 and TRBJ2-7 provide the parts outside the CDR3, is DVKVTQSSRYLVKRTGEKVFLECVQDMDHENMFWYRQDPGLGLRLIYFSYDVKMKEKGDIPEGYSVSREKKERFSLILESASTNQTSMYLCASSSLGGVPTYEQYFGPGTRLTVT.

CDR3 in amino acids: CASSLVGNTQYF. The CDR3 DNA is TGCGCCAGCAGCTTGGTAGGGAATACGCAGTATTTT. The V call is TRBV5-1, the J call TRBJ2-3, with D uncertain. Trimming left V 0 bases short and J 7 bases short, with 6 bases between. The CDR3 totals 12 residues. Germline V CDR1 and CDR2: SGHRS, YFSETQ.

This clonotype was seen many times. The chain has TRBV20-1 and TRBJ2-7, with a tentative D call TRBD2 (6 bases). The length of the CDR3 is 14 residues. V was shortened by 5 bases and J by 2 bases, with 16 bases between the two germline ends. Looked up from germline, CDR1 is DFQATT and CDR2 is SNEGSKA (reference sequence). The CDR3 DNA reads TGCAGTGCTGCAACCTGGGACTCAACCTACGAGCAGTACTTC. Protein sequence: CSAATWDSTYEQYF.

This chain links TRBV18 with TRBJ1-2, with D hard to call. CDR3 length equals 13 residues. Germline V gives CDR1 KGHSH, CDR2 LQKENI. Deletions cut 5 bases from V and 4 bases from J, with 11 bases between. CDR3 DNA: TGTGCCAGCTCAGACGGCCGGGGCTATGGCTACACCTTC. This translates into CASSDGRGYGYTF.

This clonotype was seen ten or more times. The chain couples TRBV20-1 to TRBJ2-1; D uncertain. V dropped 3 bases and J dropped 7 bases, with 7 bases sitting between them. The CDR3 extends over 11 amino acids. Germline CDR1 is DFQATT and CDR2 is SNEGSKA (reference sequence). CDR3 region: CSASRQNEQFF. CDR3 in DNA: TGCAGTGCTAGTCGGCAAAATGAGCAGTTCTTC.